One and the same sample provided the 25 T cell receptor beta chains below, sequenced in a study of blood T cell repertoires in COVID-19. Sequencing used immunoSEQ multiplex PCR; TCRdb keeps in-frame clones, though not all of them. The sample lists hundreds of thousands of clones; 86% were seen once. Input material: peripheral blood. These receptors came from a woman in her seventies with COVID-19, enrolled during active disease.

The chain recombines TRBV2 with TRBJ2-1; the match to TRBD2 covers 7 bases. The germline V gene encodes CDR1 SNHLY and CDR2 FYNNEI. V lost 4 bases and J lost 5; bases outside the gene matches: 8. This CDR3 is built from 15 residues. The CDR3 spells CASSVGEGRDNEQFF. The CDR3 region has the DNA TGTGCCAGCAGTGTGGGGGAGGGCAGGGACAATGAGCAGTTCTTC.

Details on this clone: A much larger clone lies one base from this, so it may be a read error. The chain couples TRBV7-2 to TRBJ1-5; D remains unclear. With 5 bases removed from V and 4 bases from J, the gap between germline ends came to 9 bases. Germline-derived CDR1 and CDR2 are SGHTA and FQGNSA. The length of the CDR3 is 13 residues. The CDR3 DNA sequence: TGTGCCAGCAGCCTAATTTTTAATCAGCCCCAGCATTTT. Translation gives CASSLIFNQPQHF.

The gene calls are TRBV11-2 and TRBJ2-1; 15 positions agree with TRBD2. The CDR3 contains 19 residues. The germline V gene encodes CDR1 SGHAT and CDR2 FQNNGV. Losses at the gene ends were 4 bases for V and 1 base for J; bases not matched to a gene: 8. This CDR3 is CASSSRTSGGVGSYNEQFF. CDR3 nucleotides: TGTGCCAGCAGCTCTCGGACTAGCGGGGGGGTTGGGTCCTACAATGAGCAGTTCTTC.

With regard to this clone: A read error may account for a junction end that differs from germline. The J gene is TRBJ1-1, the V gene TRBV6-5, with TRBD1 matching 7 bases. The CDR3 has 15 residues. Germline V CDR1 and CDR2: MNHEY, SVGAGI. The CDR3 DNA is TGTGCCAGCAATTACGAGGGGGCGGTGAACACTGAAGCTTTCTTT. It codes for CASNYEGAVNTEAFF.

The chain has TRBV2 and TRBJ1-2, with no clear D. The germline V gene has CDR1 SNHLY and CDR2 FYNNEI. V was shortened by 3 bases and J by 0 bases, with 8 bases between the two germline ends. The CDR3 totals 14 residues. CDR3 bases: TGTGCCAGCAGTGACGGCAGGTCTAACTATGGCTACACCTTC. It specifies CASSDGRSNYGYTF.

This chain joins TRBV10-3 and TRBJ2-5; D possibly corresponds to TRBD2 (6 bases). Germline assignment: CDR1 ENHRY and CDR2 SYGVKD. The CDR3 totals 13 residues. V was trimmed by 4 bases and J by 5 bases, leaving 11 bases between them. The CDR3 DNA follows: TGTGCCATCAGTGGGGGGGTCGGGGAGACCCAGTACTTC. Residues: CAISGGVGETQYF.

The V gene is TRBV5-1, the J gene TRBJ2-1, with TRBD2 matching 13 bases. The germline gives CDR1 SGHRS, CDR2 YFSETQ. The CDR3 length is 17 residues. V gave up 0 bases and J gave up 8 bases; unmatched junction bases: 8. For the CDR3, the DNA is TGCGCCAGCAGCTTGGCCTTAGGGACTAGCGGGGTGTATGAGCAGTTCTTC. Translating it yields CASSLALGTSGVYEQFF.

The chain uses TRBV5-1 and TRBJ1-6; 9 nucleotides agree with TRBD1. Trimming took 4 bases from V and 10 from J; bases not matched to a gene: 3. Germline lookup yields CDR1 SGHRS and CDR2 YFSETQ. The CDR3 has 13 residues. The CDR3 here is CASSVGTGSPLHF. DNA of the CDR3: TGCGCCAGCAGCGTAGGGACAGGGTCACCCCTCCACTTT.

The chain couples TRBV4-1 to TRBJ2-3; a possible D gene is TRBD2 (5 bases). V was trimmed by 0 bases and J by 6 bases, leaving 13 bases between them. The germline CDR1 and CDR2 sequences are MGHRA and YSYEKL. The CDR3 covers 15 residues. CDR3 sequence reads: CASSQDSSTGDTQYF. CDR3 coding DNA: TGCGCCAGCAGCCAAGACAGCTCGACGGGGGATACGCAGTATTTT.

V and J are TRBV5-1 and TRBJ1-2; TRBD1 is a possible D gene (6 bases). The germline V gene encodes CDR1 SGHRS and CDR2 YFSETQ. Trimming removed 1 base at V and 3 bases at J, with 16 bases between. This CDR3 spans 16 amino acids. The DNA for the CDR3 is TGCGCCAGCAGCTTGCTTAGGGGACACGGAGACTATGGCTACACCTTC. It translates to CASSLLRGHGDYGYTF.

The V and J genes are TRBV2 and TRBJ1-2, with a tentative D call TRBD1 (5 bases). V was clipped by 0 bases and J by 8 bases, with 10 bases between them. Germline lookup yields CDR1 SNHLY and CDR2 FYNNEI. The CDR3 extends over 13 amino acids. CDR3 DNA: TGTGCCAGCAGTGAAGCCGGGGGTCTGGGCTACACCTTC. Translated: CASSEAGGLGYTF. The full variable domain, in which reference TRBV2 and TRBJ1-2 provide the parts outside the CDR3, is EPEVTQTPSHQVTQMGQEVILRCVPISNHLYFYWYRQILGQKVEFLVSFYNNEISEKSEIFDDQFSVERPDGSNFTLKIRSTKLEDSAMYFCASSEAGGLGYTFGSGTRLTVV.

This clone turned up a few times. This sequence joins TRBV2 and TRBJ1-6; 8 bases match TRBD1. CDR1 and CDR2 (germline): SNHLY, FYNNEI. With V trimmed by 4 bases and J by 6 bases, 2 bases remained unmatched. The CDR3 has 14 amino acids. The CDR3 spells CASSGTGINSPLHF. CDR3 nucleotide sequence: TGTGCCAGCAGTGGGACAGGGATTAATTCACCCCTCCACTTT.

For this clone: The same CDR3 is also encoded by other DNA sequences in this sample. The chain joins TRBV7-2 to TRBJ2-7; 8 bases fit TRBD2. Germline values: CDR1 SGHTA, CDR2 FQGNSA. There are 14 residues in the CDR3. V lost 5 bases to trimming and J lost 1 base; unmatched junction nucleotides: 4. Here the CDR3 reads CASSLASGSYEQYF. In nucleotides, the CDR3 is TGTGCCAGCAGCCTCGCTAGCGGGTCCTACGAGCAGTACTTC.

The chain uses TRBV30 and TRBJ2-5; TRBD1 matches at 7 bases. The CDR3 is 22 amino acids. Germline values: CDR1 GTSNPN, CDR2 SVGIG (reference sequence). J gave up 7 bases and V 1 base, and 33 bases lay outside the gene matches. The CDR3 nucleotides are TGTGCCTGGAGTGACCCGTCTCCGGGACAGCCTATATCGGGGCCCCGTTTGGGGACCCAGTACTTC. Protein product: CAWSDPSPGQPISGPRLGTQYF.

The CDR3 loop reads CASNPQGATDTQYF. CDR3 coding DNA: TGTGCCAGCAATCCACAGGGTGCAACAGATACGCAGTATTTT. V usage is TRBV6-1 and J usage is TRBJ2-3; the D gene is possibly TRBD1 (6 bases). CDR3 size: 14 residues. Trimming left V 7 bases short and J 3 bases short, with 14 bases between. CDR1 is MNHNS, CDR2 SASEGT, per germline.

This rearrangement joins TRBV19 to TRBJ2-7; tentative D call: TRBD1 (5 bases). The germline gives CDR1 LNHDA, CDR2 SQIVND (reference sequence). Trimming took off 6 bases at V and 4 bases at J, with 10 bases between the two ends. This CDR3 is 12 amino acids long. CDR3 residues: CASSAGRYEQYF. The CDR3 coding sequence is TGTGCCAGTAGCGCAGGGCGATACGAGCAGTACTTC.

This chain connects TRBV5-8 to TRBJ2-5; D might be TRBD1 (5 bases). The V and J ends lost 6 bases and 0 bases respectively, with 9 bases between them. This CDR3 comprises 13 residues. Per the germline V gene, CDR1 is SGHTS and CDR2 is YDEGEE. CDR3 sequence (DNA): TGTGCCAGCACCTTCAGGGACCAAGAGACCCAGTACTTC. Protein product: CASTFRDQETQYF. Supplemented by reference TRBV5-8 and TRBJ2-5, the full variable domain reads EAGVTQSPTHLIKTRGQQATLRCSPISGHTSVYWYQQALGLGLQFLLWYDEGEERNRGNFPPRFSGRQFPNYSSELNVNALELEDSALYLCASTFRDQETQYFGPGTRLLVL.

The genes are TRBV10-3 and TRBJ1-2; D possibly corresponds to TRBD1 (5 bases). V lost 0 bases and J lost 5, with 7 bases in between. There are 13 residues in the CDR3. CDR1 and CDR2 from the germline V gene are ENHRY and SYGVKD. The CDR3 DNA sequence: TGTGCCATCAGTGAGTCGGGGGGGTATGGCTACACCTTC. Protein sequence: CAISESGGYGYTF.

This clone was recorded once. CDR3 DNA sequence: TGTGCCAGCAGCTTCTACAACGGGGGGGATAGTGAGCAGTACTTC. This translates into CASSFYNGGDSEQYF. This chain joins TRBV7-2 and TRBJ2-7; 8 nucleotides agree with TRBD2. The V segment lost 3 bases and the J segment 7 bases; nucleotides outside the gene matches: 11. Germline-derived CDR1 and CDR2 are SGHTA and FQGNSA. The CDR3 has 15 amino acids.

V and J are TRBV11-2 and TRBJ1-2; D is perhaps TRBD1 (6 bases). CDR1 and CDR2 from the germline V gene are SGHAT and FQNNGV. CDR3 length: 15 residues. V was trimmed by 2 bases and J by 4 bases, leaving 14 bases between them. For the CDR3, the DNA is TGTGCCAGCAGCTTATTCGGGGGGCAGGGCTATGGCTACACCTTC. As protein: CASSLFGGQGYGYTF.

The chain is built from TRBV19 and TRBJ2-1; 10 nucleotides line up with TRBD2. The V and J ends lost 7 bases and 3 bases, in that order; junction bases with no gene match: 6. CDR1 and CDR2 from the germline V gene are LNHDA and SQIVND (reference sequence). The CDR3 covers 15 residues. CDR3 bases: TGTGCCAGTATGTGGACTAGCGGCTTCTACAATGAGCAGTTCTTC. Translated, it gives CASMWTSGFYNEQFF.

A few counts support this clone. This chain connects TRBV7-6 to TRBJ1-5; D is perhaps TRBD1 (6 bases). The CDR3 covers 13 residues. Trimming took off 5 bases at V and 4 bases at J, with 9 bases between the two ends. Germline V CDR1 and CDR2: SGHVS, FNYEAQ. The CDR3 DNA reads as TGTGCCAGCAGCCCCGACAGGAATCAGCCCCAGCATTTT. This translates into CASSPDRNQPQHF. The whole variable domain, remainder taken from reference TRBV7-6 and TRBJ1-5, is GAGVSQSPRYKVTKRGQDVALRCDPISGHVSLYWYRQALGQGPEFLTYFNYEAQQDKSGLPNDRFSAERPEGSISTLTIQRTEQRDSAMYRCASSPDRNQPQHFGDGTRLSIL.

The chain links TRBV19 to TRBJ2-1; a possible D gene is TRBD2 (5 bases). Germline V lookup: CDR1 LNHDA, CDR2 SQIVND (reference sequence). Between the trimmed V and J ends, which lost 3 bases and 4 bases, there was a span of 10 bases. The CDR3 covers 14 residues. This chain's CDR3 is CASSITPGYNEQFF. The CDR3, as DNA: TGTGCCAGTAGTATCACTCCGGGGTACAATGAGCAGTTCTTC.

The chain couples TRBV6-5 to TRBJ2-5; no clear D. CDR3 length equals 11 residues. CDR1 MNHEY and CDR2 SVGAGI come from the germline V gene. Trimming shortened V by 8 bases and J by 2 bases, and 6 bases separated the two germline ends. The DNA for the CDR3 is TGTGCCAGCCAGACACAAGAGACCCAGTACTTC. As protein: CASQTQETQYF.

This rearrangement joins TRBV18 to TRBJ2-2; 8 bases line up with TRBD1. Germline V gene sequence: CDR1 KGHSH, CDR2 LQKENI. The CDR3 extends over 16 amino acids. V lost 3 bases to trimming and J lost 3 bases; unmatched junction nucleotides: 6. The CDR3, as DNA: TGTGCCAGCTCACCCAGACAGGGGATTGACACCGGGGAGCTGTTTTTT. Residues: CASSPRQGIDTGELFF.